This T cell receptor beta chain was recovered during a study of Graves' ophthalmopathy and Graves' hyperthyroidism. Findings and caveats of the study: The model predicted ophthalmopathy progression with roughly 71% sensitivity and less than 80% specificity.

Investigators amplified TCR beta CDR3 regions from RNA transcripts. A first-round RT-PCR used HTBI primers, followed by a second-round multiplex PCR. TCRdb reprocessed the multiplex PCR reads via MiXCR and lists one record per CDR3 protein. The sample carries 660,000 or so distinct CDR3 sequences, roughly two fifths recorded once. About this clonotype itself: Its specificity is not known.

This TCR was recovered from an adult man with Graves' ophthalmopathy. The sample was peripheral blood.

The CDR3 coding sequence is TGTGCCAGCAGCTTAAAGCCGGGAGTGGACACCGGGGAGCTGTTTTTT. This sequence encodes CASSLKPGVDTGELFF. The chain has TRBV7-2 and TRBJ2-2, with D possibly TRBD2 on 6 matching bases. V shed 2 bases and J shed 3 bases, with 13 bases lying between them. This CDR3 is built from 16 residues. CDR1 and CDR2 from the germline V gene are SGHTA and FQGNSA.